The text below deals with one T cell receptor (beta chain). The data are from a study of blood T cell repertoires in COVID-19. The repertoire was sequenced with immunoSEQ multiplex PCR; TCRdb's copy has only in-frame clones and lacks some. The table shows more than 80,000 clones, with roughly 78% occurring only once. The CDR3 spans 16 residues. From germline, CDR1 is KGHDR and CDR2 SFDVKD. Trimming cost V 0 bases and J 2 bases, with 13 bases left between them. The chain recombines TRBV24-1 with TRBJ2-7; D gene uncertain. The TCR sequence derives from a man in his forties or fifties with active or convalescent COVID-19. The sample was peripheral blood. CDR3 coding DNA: TGTGCCACCAGTGATTTGGTAAGGAGAGGCACCTACGAGCAGTACTTC. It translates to CATSDLVRRGTYEQYF.